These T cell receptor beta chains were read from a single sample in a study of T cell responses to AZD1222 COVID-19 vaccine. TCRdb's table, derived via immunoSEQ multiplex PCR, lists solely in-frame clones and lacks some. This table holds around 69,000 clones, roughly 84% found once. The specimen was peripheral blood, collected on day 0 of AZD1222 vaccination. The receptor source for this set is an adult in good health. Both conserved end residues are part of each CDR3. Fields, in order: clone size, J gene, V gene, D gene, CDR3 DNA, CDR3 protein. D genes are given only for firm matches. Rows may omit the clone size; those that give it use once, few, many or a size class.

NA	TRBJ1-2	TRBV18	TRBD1	TGTGCCAGCTCACCTCAGGGGGTCGGCCACTATGGCTACACCTTC	CASSPQGVGHYGYTF
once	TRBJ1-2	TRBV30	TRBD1	TGTGCCTGGAGTGCAATAGGACAGGGGATAGGTGGCTACACCTTC	CAWSAIGQGIGGYTF
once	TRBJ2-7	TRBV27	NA	TGTGCCAGCACATTACAGGGTCTCGTCTACGAGCAGTACTTC	CASTLQGLVYEQYF
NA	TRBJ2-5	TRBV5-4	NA	TGTGCCAGCAGCCTCACCCCCGGGGCCCAAGAGACCCAGTACTTC	CASSLTPGAQETQYF
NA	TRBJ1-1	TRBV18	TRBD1	TGTGCCAGCTCACCGAGACAGGGCCTTTTGAACACTGAAGCTTTCTTT	CASSPRQGLLNTEAFF
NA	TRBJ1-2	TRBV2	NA	TGTGCCAGCAGTGTGGTAGGGGCCTATATCACCTTC	CASSVVGAYITF
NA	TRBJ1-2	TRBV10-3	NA	TGTGCCATCAGTGAGCCCCGACAGGCTAACTATGGCTACACCTTC	CAISEPRQANYGYTF
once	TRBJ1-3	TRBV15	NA	TGTGCCACCAGCAGGCGTACCTCTGGAAACACCATATATTTT	CATSRRTSGNTIYF
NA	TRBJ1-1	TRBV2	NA	TGTGCCAGCAGTCGACAGGTGGGCACTGAAGCTTTCTTT	CASSRQVGTEAFF
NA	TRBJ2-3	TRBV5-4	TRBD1	TGTGCCAGCAGCACCTTTGGGACAGGGGGTACAGATACGCAGTATTTT	CASSTFGTGGTDTQYF
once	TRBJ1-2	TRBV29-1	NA	TGCAGCGTTGATGGGAAGACGTCCTTTGGCTACACCTTC	CSVDGKTSFGYTF
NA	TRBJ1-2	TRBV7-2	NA	TGTGCCAGCAGCTTAGTTGGCAGGGAGGGCGCTCGTTATGGCTACACCTTC	CASSLVGREGARYGYTF
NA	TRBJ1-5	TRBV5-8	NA	TGTGCCAGCAGTTCCAGGGAGGCGGCATACCTCAATCAGCCCCAGCATTTT	CASSSREAAYLNQPQHF
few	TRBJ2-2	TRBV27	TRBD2	TGTGCCAGCACCCTTTGGGGGGGGGTAACCGGGGAGCTGTTTTTT	CASTLWGGVTGELFF
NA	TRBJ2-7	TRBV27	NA	TGTGCCAGCAGACTACAGGGTTTAGCCTACGAGCAGTACTTC	CASRLQGLAYEQYF
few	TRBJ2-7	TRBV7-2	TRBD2	TGTGCCAGCAGGATTAGCGGGGCCTACGAGCAGTACTTC	CASRISGAYEQYF
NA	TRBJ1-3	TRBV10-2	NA	TGCGGCTCCGGGTCCGTCTCTGGAAACACCATATATTTT	CGSGSVSGNTIYF
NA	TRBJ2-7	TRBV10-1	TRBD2	TGCGCCAGCATCGGAAAGGGTCTAGCGGGGGGATACGAGCAGTACTTC	CASIGKGLAGGYEQYF
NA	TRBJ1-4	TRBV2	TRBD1	TGTGCCAGCAGGGACAGGCCCGGGGATGAAAAACTGTTTTTT	CASRDRPGDEKLFF
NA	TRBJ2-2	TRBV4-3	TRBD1	TGCGCCAGCAGCCAAGTAGTGAACAGGGGGCGCGTCGGGGAGCTGTTTTTT	CASSQVVNRGRVGELFF